This TCR beta chain was observed in a study of vaccination and CD4 T cells after COVID-19. With the Oncomine TCR Beta short-read assay, DNA from cultured CD4+ T cells was sequenced. TCRdb independently ran MiXCR on the PCR reads; one entry per CDR3 protein. The table records approximately 12,000 distinct CDR3 sequences, about two thirds of them present only once. The CDR3 extends over 15 amino acids. The V end lost 4 bases, the J end lost 4 bases, and 17 bases lay between the germline ends. Looked up from germline, CDR1 is LNHNV and CDR2 is YYDKDF (reference sequence). The treatment is: roughly nine-day PBMC culture with coronavirus spike peptide pools or control peptides (ViraFEST assay). Points from the study as a whole: Convalescent patients displayed a median 86.3% of reactive clones emerging only post-vaccination.

A remark on this clonotype: The antigen remains unidentified.

The sequencing sample was made of CD4+ T cells from blood, cultured in vitro. The J gene is TRBJ2-7, the V gene TRBV15, with D perhaps matching TRBD2 (5 bases). This receptor was identified in a human donor who had recovered from COVID-19. CDR3 DNA sequence: TGTGCCACCAGCACCTCGACCTCCCCGGGGTACGAGCAGTACTTC. Protein: CATSTSTSPGYEQYF.